This T cell receptor (beta chain) was sequenced during a study of blood T cell repertoires in COVID-19. Overall study context: Material from acute and convalescent COVID-19 was sourced from the United States, Italy and Spain.

Profiled with immunoSEQ multiplex PCR; TCRdb holds only in-frame clones, not every one. The repertoire holds approximately 80,000 clones, 65% to 90% seen once, with around a tenth in the top ten. J lost 7 bases, V lost 1 base, and 9 bases had no gene match. The CDR3 length is 15 residues. CDR1 is MDHEN and CDR2 is SYDVKM in the germline V gene. The sequence was collected from a middle-aged man with COVID-19, enrolled during active disease. Specimen: peripheral blood. The J gene is TRBJ2-7, the V gene TRBV28, with 8 bases that match TRBD2. The CDR3 DNA sequence: TGTGCCAGCAGTTTATCCGGAGCGGGAGTGAGAGAGCAGTACTTC. Amino acids: CASSLSGAGVREQYF.